This T cell receptor beta chain emerged from a study of blood T cells in healthy people across ages. The authors ran a second PCR of 7 to 11 cycles using a sample-barcoded 5' primer and a J-beta primer mix. In TCRdb, the 5' RACE reads were re-called with MiXCR into one record per CDR3 protein. Of about 1.4 million distinct CDR3 sequences listed, approximately 60% are singletons. The V end was cut by 4 bases, the J end by 6 bases, with 25 bases between. This CDR3 spans 17 amino acids. Germline V CDR1 and CDR2: SGHRS, YFSETQ. The sequencing sample was made of blood. This TCR was recovered from a man younger than 30 in good health. The genes are TRBV5-1 and TRBJ1-1; TRBD1 might be the D (5 bases). The CDR3 loop reads CASSIGSGTTMVPEAFF. The CDR3 nucleotides read TGCGCCAGCAGCATAGGATCCGGGACCACAATGGTCCCTGAAGCTTTCTTT.